This T cell receptor beta chain stems from a study of T cell repertoires in cytomegalovirus infection. Only a few counts were recorded for this clonotype. The germline V gene has CDR1 DFQATT and CDR2 SNEGSKA (reference sequence). Trimming took 3 bases from V and 4 from J; bases not matched to a gene: 17. This CDR3 has 19 amino acids. MiXCR, run by TCRdb on the reads, gives a single entry per CDR3 protein. The table has nearly 650,000 distinct CDR3 sequences, roughly 24% seen once. V gene TRBV20-1 combines with J gene TRBJ2-3; 12 bases are shared with TRBD1. The receptor was isolated from a human donor in good health (CMV status not recorded). Some clones in this sample may be carry-over from other donors' samples. The sequenced sample was CD8+ T cells from PBMCs. The CDR3 here is CSARAPGTGGGYRSDTQYF. CDR3 nucleotide sequence: TGCAGTGCTAGGGCGCCCGGGACAGGGGGCGGGTACCGCTCAGATACGCAGTATTTT.